These 19 T cell receptor beta chains came from one sample sequenced in a study of long-term antiretroviral therapy in people with HIV. At survey level, the immunoSEQ assay was run in its v3.0 version. The method was immunoSEQ multiplex PCR; TCRdb's version includes in-frame clones alone and lacks a portion of them. The sample has about 7,100 clones, under 85% seen once. The source was unsorted PBMCs, collected 0.2 years after starting antiretroviral therapy. These receptors were taken from a man in his forties with HIV.

The chain uses TRBV7-2 and TRBJ1-5; 7 nucleotides align to TRBD1. The CDR3 loop spans 14 amino acids. From germline, CDR1 is SGHTA and CDR2 FQGNSA. V lost 2 bases to trimming and J lost 6 bases; unmatched junction nucleotides: 4. CDR3 in DNA: TGTGCCAGCAGCTTATTTCAGGGGGTTCAGCCCCAGCATTTT. It is translated as CASSLFQGVQPQHF.

The chain is built from TRBV10-3 and TRBJ2-1; 10 nucleotides line up with TRBD2. The CDR3 contains 15 residues. With V trimmed by 6 bases and J by 6 bases, 8 bases remained unmatched. Germline lookup yields CDR1 ENHRY and CDR2 SYGVKD. Here the CDR3 DNA reads TGTGCCATCAGGCCAACTAGCGGGGAGTCCAATGAGCAGTTCTTC. Residues: CAIRPTSGESNEQFF.

This clone was seen more than once but under ten times. This sequence joins TRBV6-6 and TRBJ1-6; D is unclear. The V gene lost 4 bases and the J gene lost 7 bases, with 14 bases spanning the gap. Germline loops: CDR1 MNHNY, CDR2 SVGAGI (reference sequence). The CDR3 length is 15 residues. CDR3 region: CASSSGPTRNSPLHF. In DNA, the CDR3 is TGTGCCAGCAGTTCAGGACCGACCCGGAATTCACCCCTCCACTTT.

V gene TRBV27 combines with J gene TRBJ2-1; 7 bases line up with TRBD1. There are 11 residues in the CDR3. Germline CDR1 and CDR2: MNHEY and SMNVEV (reference sequence). The V segment lost 6 bases and the J segment 10 bases; nucleotides outside the gene matches: 3. The CDR3 here is CASSLGQEQFF. The CDR3 region has the DNA TGTGCCAGCAGCTTGGGACAGGAGCAGTTCTTC.

J is TRBJ2-1 and V is TRBV4-1; TRBD2 is a possible D gene (7 bases). V was cut by 3 bases and J by 0 bases, with 18 bases left in between. CDR3 length: 18 residues. CDR1 is MGHRA and CDR2 is YSYEKL in the germline V gene. The CDR3 protein is CASSQGGGQGPSYNEQFF. In nucleotides, the CDR3 is TGCGCCAGCAGCCAGGGGGGGGGTCAGGGGCCCTCCTACAATGAGCAGTTCTTC.

The chain carries TRBV5-1 and TRBJ2-3, with TRBD2 identical over 7 bases. J lost 1 base, V lost 0 bases, and 2 bases had no gene match. The CDR3 spans 15 residues. Germline V gene lookup returns CDR1 SGHRS and CDR2 YFSETQ. DNA of the CDR3: TGCGCCAGCAGCTTGGCCAGCGGGGGCACAGATACGCAGTATTTT. Residues: CASSLASGGTDTQYF. The entire variable domain, with the rest obtained from reference TRBV5-1 and TRBJ2-3, is as follows: KAGVTQTPRYLIKTRGQQVTLSCSPISGHRSVSWYQQTPGQGLQFLFEYFSETQRNKGNFPGRFSGRQFSNSRSEMNVSTLELGDSALYLCASSLASGGTDTQYFGPGTRLTVL.

This rearrangement joins TRBV27 to TRBJ1-2; D is ambiguous. The V end was cut by 2 bases, the J end by 1 base, with 5 bases between. Germline V gives CDR1 MNHEY, CDR2 SMNVEV (reference sequence). The CDR3 length is 13 residues. The CDR3 DNA reads as TGTGCCAGCAGTTTAGGGTTTAACTATGGCTACACCTTC. Translating it yields CASSLGFNYGYTF.

The chain employs TRBV5-1 and TRBJ1-2; D is possibly TRBD1 (5 bases). CDR1 is SGHRS, CDR2 YFSETQ, per germline. The V end was cut by 0 bases, the J end by 4 bases, with 13 bases between. CDR3 length: 15 residues. CDR3 coding DNA: TGCGCCAGCAGCTTGGGGGGGGGAAAAGGCTATGGCTACACCTTC. Encoded protein: CASSLGGGKGYGYTF. Complete variable domain (other parts from reference TRBV5-1 and TRBJ1-2): KAGVTQTPRYLIKTRGQQVTLSCSPISGHRSVSWYQQTPGQGLQFLFEYFSETQRNKGNFPGRFSGRQFSNSRSEMNVSTLELGDSALYLCASSLGGGKGYGYTFGSGTRLTVV.

The chain uses TRBV5-1 and TRBJ2-1; 8 bases agree with TRBD2. CDR3 size: 16 residues. Germline CDR1 is SGHRS and CDR2 is YFSETQ. V was clipped by 0 bases and J by 7 bases; unmatched bases: 9. Written as DNA, the CDR3 is TGCGCCAGCAGCTTGGCCGCGGCGGGGGGTATGAATGAGCAGTTCTTC. Amino acid sequence: CASSLAAAGGMNEQFF.

The CDR3 sequence is CASSRGVTGELFF. CDR3 coding DNA: TGCGCCAGCTCCCGTGGGGTCACCGGGGAGCTGTTTTTT. The J gene is TRBJ2-2, the V gene TRBV4-1; D is uncertain. Trimming removed 8 bases from V and 4 bases from J, with 11 bases in between. CDR1 is MGHRA, CDR2 YSYEKL, per germline. The CDR3 sequence is 13 residues long.

The J gene is TRBJ2-7, the V gene TRBV13; 14 bases align to TRBD2. The CDR3 is 15 amino acids. The ends lost 5 bases at V and 3 bases at J; junction bases unmatched: 3. Germline lookup yields CDR1 PRHDT and CDR2 FYEKMQ (reference sequence). CDR3 coding DNA: TGTGCCAGCAGCCTCGGGACTAGCGGGGGCTACGAGCAGTACTTC. Amino acid sequence: CASSLGTSGGYEQYF.

With respect to this clone: Other DNA sequences of this sample code for an identical CDR3. The chain couples TRBV9 to TRBJ2-3; 7 positions agree with TRBD2. CDR1 and CDR2 from the germline V gene are SGDLS and YYNGEE. The CDR3 extends over 16 amino acids. Losses at the gene ends were 0 bases for V and 2 bases for J; bases not matched to a gene: 6. This CDR3 is CASSVDNGGTTDTQYF. The CDR3, as DNA: TGTGCCAGCAGCGTAGACAACGGGGGGACCACAGATACGCAGTATTTT.

V and J are TRBV9 and TRBJ1-1, with D possibly matching TRBD1 (5 bases). Germline loops: CDR1 SGDLS, CDR2 YYNGEE. There are 15 residues in the CDR3. Deletions cut 2 bases from V and 8 bases from J, with 19 bases between. CDR3 bases: TGTGCCAGCAGCGTCAGGGTTGGACTGGGCTCCGAAGCTTTCTTT. Encoded protein: CASSVRVGLGSEAFF.

Only a few counts were recorded for this clone. The chain employs TRBV30 and TRBJ2-7; D remains ambiguous. This CDR3 is built from 13 residues. Germline lookup yields CDR1 GTSNPN and CDR2 SVGIG (reference sequence). Trimming took off 2 bases at V and 0 bases at J, with 8 bases between the two ends. The CDR3 protein is CAWSSGNSYEQYF. CDR3 nucleotide sequence: TGTGCCTGGAGTTCTGGGAACTCCTACGAGCAGTACTTC.

The chain joins TRBV5-6 to TRBJ2-5; 8 bases match TRBD1. V was clipped by 3 bases and J by 6 bases; unmatched bases: 4. Germline CDR1 is SGHDT and CDR2 is YYEEEE. The CDR3 runs 13 residues. The CDR3 DNA sequence: TGTGCCAGCAGCTCGGACAGGGAGAAGACCCAGTACTTC. This codes for CASSSDREKTQYF.

The chain employs TRBV6-5 and TRBJ1-1; possibly TRBD1 for D (6 bases). The germline V gene has CDR1 MNHEY and CDR2 SVGAGI. V dropped 5 bases and J dropped 8 bases, with 18 bases sitting between them. The CDR3 length is 14 residues. In DNA form, the CDR3 reads TGTGCCAGCAGTCCCCCTCTGGGGGGCGCCGAAGCTTTCTTT. Translating gives CASSPPLGGAEAFF.

A few counts support this clone. This CDR3 is CASSTAFLGQPQHF. The CDR3 nucleotides read TGTGCCAGCAGTACGGCTTTCCTTGGTCAGCCCCAGCATTTT. The rearrangement uses TRBV6-1 and TRBJ1-5; D unresolved. The CDR3 has 14 residues. V was clipped by 5 bases and J by 6 bases, with 14 bases between them. The germline V gene encodes CDR1 MNHNS and CDR2 SASEGT.

This chain connects TRBV2 to TRBJ1-4; weak D call: TRBD1 (6 bases). Deletions cut 6 bases from V and 10 bases from J, with 15 bases between. The CDR3 is 13 amino acids. Germline lookup yields CDR1 SNHLY and CDR2 FYNNEI. CDR3: CASSGTTFGKLFF. For the CDR3, the DNA is TGTGCCAGCAGCGGGACAACCTTTGGAAAACTGTTTTTT.

The chain has TRBV7-7 and TRBJ2-3; perhaps TRBD2 as D (6 bases). The CDR3 runs to 15 residues. V gave up 2 bases and J gave up 6 bases, with 15 bases separating them. Germline V CDR1 and CDR2: SSHAT, FNYEAQ (reference sequence). CDR3 region: CASSLSPLRGDTQYF. CDR3 bases: TGTGCCAGCAGCTTAAGCCCTCTTCGGGGGGATACGCAGTATTTT.